The 26 T cell receptor beta chains listed next were all sequenced from one sample in a study of CD8 T cells in ankylosing spondylitis. TCRdb reanalysed the 5' RACE reads using MiXCR and keeps one entry per CDR3 protein. There are 200,000 to 250,000 distinct CDR3 sequences in the sample; 10% occur only once, and 21% lies in the top ten. Material: blood, either unsorted or a sorted T cell fraction (not recorded which). The source is a male donor with ankylosing spondylitis or in good health (not recorded which).

This clonotype was counted many times. V gene TRBV5-6 combines with J gene TRBJ2-2; 7 positions agree with TRBD1. V gave up 3 bases and J gave up 0 bases; unmatched junction bases: 8. The CDR3 spans 17 residues. The germline V gene encodes CDR1 SGHDT and CDR2 YYEEEE. CDR3 in amino acids: CASSWGLRGSNTGELFF. Written as DNA, the CDR3 is TGTGCCAGCAGCTGGGGCCTCAGGGGGTCGAACACCGGGGAGCTGTTTTTT.

This clonotype was counted ten times or more. V is TRBV6-5 and J is TRBJ2-5; 9 bases are shared with TRBD2. CDR1 MNHEY and CDR2 SVGAGI come from the germline V gene. V dropped 2 bases and J dropped 3; count of bases not matched to a gene: 7. The CDR3 length is 16 residues. The CDR3 sequence: CASSYSSAGGKETQYF. CDR3 coding DNA: TGTGCCAGCAGTTACAGCTCAGCGGGGGGTAAAGAGACCCAGTACTTC.

This clonotype appeared many times. This rearrangement joins TRBV24-1 to TRBJ2-1; D call uncertain. This CDR3 region has 14 residues. Germline CDR1 KGHDR, CDR2 SFDVKD. Trimming cost V 4 bases and J 3 bases, with 9 bases left between them. Here the CDR3 reads CATSDAIVYNEQFF. CDR3 nucleotides: TGTGCCACCAGTGACGCTATAGTCTACAATGAGCAGTTCTTC.

This clonotype occurred many times. The chain carries TRBV20-1 and TRBJ1-1; 10 bases fit TRBD1. This CDR3 spans 16 amino acids. CDR1 and CDR2 (germline): DFQATT, SNEGSKA (reference sequence). V dropped 4 bases and J dropped 6; count of bases not matched to a gene: 14. CDR3 region: CSATGTGVLLRAEAFF. The DNA for the CDR3 is TGCAGTGCTACGGGGACAGGGGTGCTTCTCAGGGCTGAAGCTTTCTTT.

This clonotype was counted only a few times. The rearrangement uses TRBV10-3 and TRBJ2-2, with TRBD2 matching 9 bases. CDR3 length: 16 amino acids. CDR1 and CDR2 (germline): ENHRY, SYGVKD. J lost 4 bases, V lost 8 bases, and 11 bases had no gene match. This chain's CDR3 is CAIAGSGTSFTGELFF. The CDR3 nucleotides read TGTGCCATCGCCGGGTCGGGGACTAGCTTCACCGGGGAGCTGTTTTTT.

This clonotype was observed many times. The chain links TRBV2 to TRBJ2-3; TRBD2 matches at 8 bases. The germline gives CDR1 SNHLY, CDR2 FYNNEI. The CDR3 spans 16 residues. Trimming took 1 base from V and 3 from J; bases not matched to a gene: 6. CDR3 sequence: CASSEGGGGTTDTQYF. Here the CDR3 DNA reads TGTGCCAGCAGTGAAGGGGGCGGGGGGACTACAGATACGCAGTATTTT.

This clonotype came up many times. The chain employs TRBV5-1 and TRBJ2-2; 8 bases fit TRBD2. Germline values: CDR1 SGHRS, CDR2 YFSETQ. The CDR3 totals 15 residues. J was trimmed by 5 bases and V by 2 bases; bases with no gene match: 5. The CDR3 nucleotides are TGCGCCAGCAGCTTACAAGCGGGGGCGACCGGGGAGCTGTTTTTT. Protein sequence: CASSLQAGATGELFF.

The chain carries TRBV7-8 and TRBJ2-2, with D possibly matching TRBD2 (5 bases). In germline, CDR1 is SGHVS, CDR2 FQNEAQ. V was cut by 3 bases and J by 5 bases, with 13 bases left in between. CDR3 size: 15 residues. CDR3 loop: CASSFPGVLTGELFF. The CDR3 DNA reads as TGTGCCAGCAGCTTCCCCGGGGTCCTAACCGGGGAGCTGTTTTTT.

CDR3 residues: CASTQPNRSRATGVFSYNEQFF. For the CDR3, the DNA is TGTGCCAGCACTCAGCCTAATCGCTCACGGGCCACAGGGGTGTTCTCCTACAATGAGCAGTTCTTC. The J gene is TRBJ2-1, the V gene TRBV7-1; TRBD1 matches 7 bases. TRBV7-1 has ORF status, its function being uncertain. This CDR3 contains 22 residues. The J segment lost 0 bases and the V segment lost 7 bases, leaving 27 bases of the junction unmatched.

CDR3 DNA: TGTGCCAGCAGTGATCCTCGACTGCTTAGCACAGATACGCAGTATTTT. Translation gives CASSDPRLLSTDTQYF. The genes are TRBV2 and TRBJ2-3; D remains unclear. This CDR3 contains 16 residues. Trimming left V 3 bases short and J 0 bases short, with 13 bases between. Germline CDR1 reads SNHLY; CDR2 reads FYNNEI. The full variable domain, rest sourced from reference TRBV2 and TRBJ2-3, is EPEVTQTPSHQVTQMGQEVILRCVPISNHLYFYWYRQILGQKVEFLVSFYNNEISEKSEIFDDQFSVERPDGSNFTLKIRSTKLEDSAMYFCASSDPRLLSTDTQYFGPGTRLTVL.

This clonotype has ten or more counts. This chain connects TRBV20-1 to TRBJ2-3; 8 nucleotides match TRBD1. CDR1 is DFQATT and CDR2 is SNEGSKA in the germline V gene (reference sequence). There are 12 residues in the CDR3. Trimming cost V 5 bases and J 6 bases; bases outside gene matches: 4. As DNA, the CDR3 is TGCAGTGCTTTGACAGGGGTTGATACGCAGTATTTT. Residues: CSALTGVDTQYF.

In this sample, this clonotype turned up many times. This chain connects TRBV5-1 to TRBJ2-5; the D call may be TRBD1 or TRBD2 (6 bases each). Per germline, CDR1 SGHRS and CDR2 YFSETQ. The CDR3 loop spans 15 amino acids. Between the trimmed V and J ends, which lost 0 bases and 4 bases, there was a span of 13 bases. CDR3 coding DNA: TGCGCCAGCAGCTTGGCCTGGGGGGCATCAGAGACCCAGTACTTC. Protein: CASSLAWGASETQYF.

This clonotype has ten or more counts. The rearrangement joins TRBV29-1 to TRBJ2-7, with unresolved D. The length of the CDR3 is 11 residues. The V gene lost 4 bases and the J gene lost 4 bases, with 8 bases spanning the gap. The germline CDR1 and CDR2 sequences are SQVTM and ANQGSEA. In DNA, the CDR3 is TGCAGCGTTGCGGGTACTTACGAGCAGTACTTC. This encodes CSVAGTYEQYF.

This clonotype showed up just a few times. No DNA is shown, since the ends of the CDR3 on it are uncertain; the CDR3 is the one TCRdb lists. The chain employs TRBV15 and TRBJ1-2. Counting both end residues, the CDR3 totals 14 amino acids. Germline lookup yields CDR1 LNHNV and CDR2 YYDKDF (reference sequence). The CDR3 sequence: CATSRDFGSGGYTF.

This clonotype came up many times. The chain is built from TRBV28 and TRBJ2-5, with D hard to call. CDR1 is MDHEN and CDR2 is SYDVKM in the germline V gene. The CDR3 is 13 amino acids. The V and J ends lost 4 bases and 1 base respectively, with 7 bases between them. CDR3 sequence reads: CASSSGAQETQYF. Written as DNA, the CDR3 is TGTGCCAGCAGTTCAGGTGCCCAAGAGACCCAGTACTTC.

This clonotype occurred many times. The chain carries TRBV20-1 and TRBJ1-5; 7 bases are shared with TRBD1. This CDR3 has 14 amino acids. Germline assignment: CDR1 DFQATT and CDR2 SNEGSKA (reference sequence). V lost 7 bases, J lost 3 bases, and 9 bases stayed unmatched. DNA for the CDR3: TGCAGTGTAAAAACAGGGGATCTCAATCAGCCCCAGCATTTT. It translates to CSVKTGDLNQPQHF.

This clonotype was detected a few times. This chain uses TRBV6-1 with TRBJ1-1; D gene ambiguous. The CDR3 has 11 amino acids. Germline V lookup: CDR1 MNHNS, CDR2 SASEGT. Between the trimmed V and J ends, which lost 9 bases and 3 bases, there was a span of 8 bases. The CDR3 spells CASLEDTEAFF. The CDR3 DNA is TGTGCCAGTTTAGAGGACACTGAAGCTTTCTTT.

This clonotype was observed a few times. The chain recombines TRBV19 with TRBJ2-5; 11 bases fit TRBD2. The germline gives CDR1 LNHDA, CDR2 SQIVND (reference sequence). V trimming: 3 bases; J trimming: 1 base; junction bases outside the gene matches: 4. The CDR3 is made up of 16 amino acids. CDR3 protein: CASSISTSGGQETQYF. The DNA for the CDR3 is TGTGCCAGTAGTATCTCTACTAGCGGGGGCCAAGAGACCCAGTACTTC.

This clonotype was picked up a small number of times. The chain employs TRBV24-1 and TRBJ2-2; 8 nucleotides agree with TRBD1. There are 18 residues in the CDR3. With 3 bases clipped from V and 2 bases from J, the junction kept 10 bases outside the gene matches. Germline-derived CDR1 and CDR2 are KGHDR and SFDVKD. CDR3 DNA: TGTGCCACCAGTGATCCGAGCCAGGGGGCAATTAACACCGGGGAGCTGTTTTTT. Amino acid sequence: CATSDPSQGAINTGELFF.

This clonotype was detected many times. The CDR3 DNA is TGTGCCAGCAGCCAAGTCGCCGGGGGGCCCTTAGTAGATGAGCAGTTCTTC. The encoded protein is CASSQVAGGPLVDEQFF. The gene calls are TRBV3-1 and TRBJ2-1; possibly TRBD2 for D (7 bases). Germline-derived CDR1 and CDR2 are LGHDT and YNNKEL (reference sequence). V was clipped by 1 base and J by 8 bases, with 21 bases between them. The CDR3 sequence is 17 residues long.

This clonotype was detected ten times or more. The chain joins TRBV5-1 to TRBJ1-5, with D maybe TRBD1 (5 bases). The CDR3 totals 13 residues. The V gene lost 1 base and the J gene lost 4 bases, with 6 bases spanning the gap. The V gene's germline CDR1 is SGHRS and CDR2 YFSETQ. The CDR3 DNA follows: TGCGCCAGCAGCTTGCAGGGTAATCAGCCCCAGCATTTT. Its protein is CASSLQGNQPQHF.

This clonotype has a count of ten or more. The chain joins TRBV6-1 to TRBJ2-1; 9 bases agree with TRBD1. CDR3 length equals 14 residues. Per germline, CDR1 MNHNS and CDR2 SASEGT. J lost 5 bases, V lost 7 bases, and 6 bases had no gene match. The CDR3 DNA reads as TGTGCCAGCAAAGGGGACAGGGCCCACAATGAGCAGTTCTTC. Amino acid sequence: CASKGDRAHNEQFF.

The table lists this clonotype with many counts. This chain links TRBV27 with TRBJ2-6; a possible D gene is TRBD2 (5 bases). V was pared by 6 bases and J by 3 bases, with 12 bases between. The CDR3 spans 15 residues. Germline assignment: CDR1 MNHEY and CDR2 SMNVEV (reference sequence). CDR3 region: CASSPSRVGANVLTF. CDR3 DNA sequence: TGTGCCAGCAGCCCTTCGAGGGTTGGGGCCAACGTCCTGACTTTC.

This clonotype has just a few counts. The chain is built from TRBV12-3 or TRBV12-4 and TRBJ1-2; TRBD1 is a possible D gene (6 bases). V lost 3 bases, J lost 10 bases, and 12 bases lay in between. This CDR3 contains 12 residues. The CDR3 loop reads CASSFGQGYYTF. CDR3 sequence (DNA): TGTGCCAGCAGTTTTGGGCAGGGGTACTACACCTTC.

The rearrangement links TRBV7-9 to TRBJ2-1; TRBD2 matches 10 bases. The CDR3 is made up of 17 amino acids. Germline values: CDR1 SEHNR, CDR2 FQNEAQ (reference sequence). With 1 base clipped from V and 7 bases from J, the junction kept 10 bases outside the gene matches. The CDR3 region has the DNA TGTGCCAGCAGCTTAGGATCTCCGGGACTAGCGAGAAATGAGCAGTTCTTC. Its protein is CASSLGSPGLARNEQFF.

V gene TRBV18 combines with J gene TRBJ1-3; 8 nucleotides line up with TRBD1. Germline CDR1 is KGHSH and CDR2 is LQKENI. The CDR3 is 16 residues long. J was trimmed by 5 bases and V by 0 bases; bases with no gene match: 6. CDR3 sequence reads: CASSPPGQGGRNTIYF. For the CDR3, the DNA is TGTGCCAGCTCACCACCTGGACAGGGTGGGCGAAACACCATATATTTT.